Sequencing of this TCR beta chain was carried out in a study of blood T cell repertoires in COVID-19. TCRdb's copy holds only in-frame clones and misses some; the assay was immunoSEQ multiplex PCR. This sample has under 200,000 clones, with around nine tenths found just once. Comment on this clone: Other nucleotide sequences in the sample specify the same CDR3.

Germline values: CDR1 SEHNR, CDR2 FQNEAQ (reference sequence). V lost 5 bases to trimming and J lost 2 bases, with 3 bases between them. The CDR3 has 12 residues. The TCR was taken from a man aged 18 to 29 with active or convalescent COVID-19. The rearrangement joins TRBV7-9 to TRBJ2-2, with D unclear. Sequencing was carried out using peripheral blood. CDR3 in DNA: TGTGCCAGCAGCCTCAACACCGGGGAGCTGTTTTTT. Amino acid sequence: CASSLNTGELFF.